Listed below are T cell receptor beta chains from one sample, sequenced in a study of blood T cell repertoires in COVID-19. Assay used: immunoSEQ multiplex PCR; TCRdb lists only in-frame clones, some missing. The repertoire has under 300,000 clones, around 87% of them found once; the top ten carry about 7.1%. The sample comprised peripheral blood. The receptor source for this set is an older woman with active or convalescent COVID-19. Both conserved end residues are trimmed from each CDR3.

cdr3_aa j_call v_call
ASSPTGGSGGNYNEQF TRBJ2-1 TRBV7-9
ASSSMTGGNEKLF TRBJ1-4 TRBV11-2
ASSPPGQGNSPLH TRBJ1-6 TRBV9
ASSRTGLTEAF TRBJ1-1 TRBV6-5
ASSLGRGYT TRBJ1-2 TRBV28
ASSPGQGVSTNEKLF TRBJ1-4 TRBV5-1
ASSRQGYYGYT TRBJ1-2 TRBV18
ASEPGQTYQETQY TRBJ2-5 TRBV5-8
ASSPPGQGEYEQY TRBJ2-7 TRBV18
ASSLVRGSYNSPLH TRBJ1-6 TRBV5-8
ASSLSPGTGYNEQF TRBJ2-1 TRBV27
ARGAQGFGEQY TRBJ2-7 TRBV3-1/TRBV3-2
ASSLDWNEQF TRBJ2-1 TRBV5-1
ASSYLSTDTQY TRBJ2-3 TRBV6-2/TRBV6-3
AISTDANYGYT TRBJ1-2 TRBV10-3
ASSSTGSEQY TRBJ2-7 TRBV6-5
ASSATGRAKNIQY TRBJ2-4 TRBV19
ASSQPGQGTSEAF TRBJ1-1 TRBV5-4
ASSRSYEQY TRBJ2-7 TRBV7-2
ASSLLRTEHGYT TRBJ1-2 TRBV18
ASSHPGQGRNTIY TRBJ1-3 TRBV4-1
ATTPVRNQPQH TRBJ1-5 TRBV15
ASSAEDSSNQPQH TRBJ1-5 TRBV6-4
ASSPPPSTDTQY TRBJ2-3 TRBV7-9
ASSPQGGQETQY TRBJ2-5 TRBV6-4
ASSLGGGYT TRBJ1-2 TRBV7-9
ASSLGLIPGQGNTEAF TRBJ1-1 TRBV5-1
ASSPIDTDTQY TRBJ2-3 TRBV27
ASSFGTAASGELF TRBJ2-2 TRBV5-1
ASSPSGPAATYEQY TRBJ2-7 TRBV4-2
ASSPGQGAGQPQH TRBJ1-5 TRBV18
ASSRASGGGSDTQY TRBJ2-3 TRBV3-1/TRBV3-2